Sequencing of this T cell receptor delta chain was carried out in a study of human gamma delta and Vdelta1 T cells. Germline CDR1 reads TSWWSYY; CDR2 reads QGS. The CDR3 is 19 amino acids. V lost 2 bases and J 0 bases, leaving 22 bases between the germline ends. Findings of the study overall: Polyclonal Delta One T cells reportedly showed broad cytotoxic targeting of acute myeloid leukemia.

On this clone: The antigen is unknown.

TCRdb fed the PCR reads to CATT. The sample lists some 13,000 delta-chain clones, about half seen once, with approximately 1.4% in the top ten. Material: Vdelta1 gamma-delta T cells from blood grown in culture (DOT cells). The chain links TRDV1 to TRDJ1, with D possibly TRDD2 on 6 matching bases. This clonotype was sampled from a human donor in good health. CDR3 residues: CALGEVTPSPFKNTDKLIF. The CDR3 DNA sequence: TGTGCTCTTGGGGAAGTAACTCCTTCCCCGTTTAAGAACACCGATAAACTCATCTTT.